What follows are 9 T cell receptor beta chains derived from one specimen sequenced in a study of cytomegalovirus exposure and HLA in healthy donors. It was with 60 Vbeta and 13 Jbeta primers that the PCR ran. TCRdb's table, derived via immunoSEQ multiplex PCR, lists solely in-frame clones and lacks some. The sample lists 200,000 or so clones, over 65% occurring once. Sequenced: PBMCs. Receptors originate from a woman in her twenties or thirties in good health and CMV-seronegative.

V and J are TRBV28 and TRBJ1-2; perhaps TRBD1 as D (5 bases). The CDR3 covers 13 residues. Trimming took off 8 bases at V and 0 bases at J, with 10 bases between the two ends. Germline CDR1 is MDHEN and CDR2 is SYDVKM. In DNA, the CDR3 is TGTGCCAGCCGGCGGGGCACTAACTATGGCTACACCTTC. Its protein is CASRRGTNYGYTF.

The chain uses TRBV4-2 and TRBJ2-7; TRBD1 is a possible D gene (5 bases). CDR1 LGHNA and CDR2 YNFKEQ come from the germline V gene. This CDR3 has 14 amino acids. The V end was cut by 1 base, the J end by 3 bases, with 10 bases between. The CDR3 region has the DNA TGTGCCAGCAGCCAAGGGGGCGCCTACTACGAGCAGTACTTC. Protein sequence: CASSQGGAYYEQYF.

The gene calls are TRBV5-1 and TRBJ2-3; 12 positions match TRBD1. The CDR3 runs to 16 residues. Germline CDR1 and CDR2: SGHRS and YFSETQ. Germline trimming cut 4 bases from V and 4 bases from J; bases unmatched to any gene: 7. CDR3 residues: CASSPGQGARADTQYF. The CDR3 DNA is TGCGCCAGCAGCCCGGGACAGGGGGCGAGGGCAGATACGCAGTATTTT. Full variable domain (outside the CDR3, taken from reference TRBV5-1 and TRBJ2-3): KAGVTQTPRYLIKTRGQQVTLSCSPISGHRSVSWYQQTPGQGLQFLFEYFSETQRNKGNFPGRFSGRQFSNSRSEMNVSTLELGDSALYLCASSPGQGARADTQYFGPGTRLTVL.

This chain links TRBV10-3 with TRBJ1-4; no definite D call. Per the germline V gene, CDR1 is ENHRY and CDR2 is SYGVKD. The CDR3 loop spans 14 amino acids. The V and J ends lost 10 bases and 4 bases respectively, with 16 bases between them. The CDR3 is CATNRGSDNEKLFF. Written as DNA, the CDR3 is TGTGCCACAAACCGGGGAAGTGATAATGAAAAACTGTTTTTT.

V and J are TRBV5-1 and TRBJ1-1; D may be TRBD1 (6 bases). The CDR3 runs 14 residues. The germline CDR1 and CDR2 sequences are SGHRS and YFSETQ. Trimming removed 6 bases at V and 2 bases at J, with 14 bases between. CDR3 region: CASTQTGGNTEAFF. CDR3 in DNA: TGCGCCAGCACTCAGACAGGAGGAAACACTGAAGCTTTCTTT.

The rearrangement links TRBV5-1 to TRBJ2-5, with 7 bases matching TRBD2. Germline V lookup: CDR1 SGHRS, CDR2 YFSETQ. CDR3 length equals 15 residues. Trimming cost V 4 bases and J 5 bases; bases outside gene matches: 11. CDR3: CASSRGDAARETQYF. CDR3 sequence (DNA): TGCGCCAGCAGCCGGGGGGACGCCGCCCGGGAGACCCAGTACTTC. The full variable domain, completed using reference TRBV5-1 and TRBJ2-5, is KAGVTQTPRYLIKTRGQQVTLSCSPISGHRSVSWYQQTPGQGLQFLFEYFSETQRNKGNFPGRFSGRQFSNSRSEMNVSTLELGDSALYLCASSRGDAARETQYFGPGTRLLVL.

V usage is TRBV2 and J usage is TRBJ2-7; 7 nucleotides align to TRBD1. The ends lost 6 bases at V and 8 bases at J; junction bases unmatched: 10. CDR1 SNHLY and CDR2 FYNNEI come from the germline V gene. The CDR3 is 13 residues long. The DNA of the CDR3 is TGTGCCAGCAGCCGACAGGGATCGGACAAGCAGTACTTC. This codes for CASSRQGSDKQYF. Full variable domain (missing parts from reference TRBV2 and TRBJ2-7): EPEVTQTPSHQVTQMGQEVILRCVPISNHLYFYWYRQILGQKVEFLVSFYNNEISEKSEIFDDQFSVERPDGSNFTLKIRSTKLEDSAMYFCASSRQGSDKQYFGPGTRLTVT.

V usage is TRBV2 and J usage is TRBJ2-3; D is unclear. Germline V gene lookup returns CDR1 SNHLY and CDR2 FYNNEI. The CDR3 length is 12 residues. Between the trimmed V and J ends, which lost 7 bases and 0 bases, there was a span of 5 bases. The CDR3 protein is CASIVSTDTQYF. In DNA, the CDR3 is TGTGCCAGCATAGTTAGCACAGATACGCAGTATTTT.

The gene calls are TRBV4-1 and TRBJ1-2; 9 nucleotides agree with TRBD1. J lost 7 bases, V lost 0 bases, and 3 bases had no gene match. Germline V CDR1 and CDR2: MGHRA, YSYEKL. This CDR3 spans 14 amino acids. DNA of the CDR3: TGCGCCAGCAGCCAAGACGGGACAGGGCTTGGCTACACCTTC. This gives the protein CASSQDGTGLGYTF.